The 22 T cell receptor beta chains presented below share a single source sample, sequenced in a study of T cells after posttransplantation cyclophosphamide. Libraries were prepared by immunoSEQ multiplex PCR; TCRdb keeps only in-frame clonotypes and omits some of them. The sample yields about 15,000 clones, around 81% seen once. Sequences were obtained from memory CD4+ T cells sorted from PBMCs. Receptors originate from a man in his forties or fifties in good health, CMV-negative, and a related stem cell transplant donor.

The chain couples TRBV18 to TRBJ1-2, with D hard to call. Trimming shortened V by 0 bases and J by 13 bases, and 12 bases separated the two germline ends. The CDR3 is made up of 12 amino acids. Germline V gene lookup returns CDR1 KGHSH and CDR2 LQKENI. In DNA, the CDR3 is TGTGCCAGCTCACCACCAGAGGGCGCGGCCACCTTC. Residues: CASSPPEGAATF. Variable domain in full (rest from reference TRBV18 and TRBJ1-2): NAGVMQNPRHLVRRRGQEARLRCSPMKGHSHVYWYRQLPEEGLKFMVYLQKENIIDESGMPKERFSAEFPKEGPSILRIQQVVRGDSAAYFCASSPPEGAATFGSGTRLTVV.

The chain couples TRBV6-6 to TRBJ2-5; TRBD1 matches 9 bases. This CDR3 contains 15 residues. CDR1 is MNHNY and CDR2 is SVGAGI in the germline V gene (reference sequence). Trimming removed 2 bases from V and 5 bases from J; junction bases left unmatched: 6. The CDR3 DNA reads TGTGCCAGCAGTTACACCGGGACAGGGCAGGAGACCCAGTACTTC. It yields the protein CASSYTGTGQETQYF.

The CDR3 DNA sequence: TGTGCCAGCAGCAGGGGAGGGGGGGAAAAACTGTTTTTT. This gives the protein CASSRGGGEKLFF. The V gene is TRBV25-1, the J gene TRBJ1-4, with a weak D call TRBD1 (6 bases). The V end lost 6 bases, the J end lost 8 bases, and 13 bases lay between the germline ends. CDR3 size: 13 residues. Germline values: CDR1 MGHDK, CDR2 SYGVNS.

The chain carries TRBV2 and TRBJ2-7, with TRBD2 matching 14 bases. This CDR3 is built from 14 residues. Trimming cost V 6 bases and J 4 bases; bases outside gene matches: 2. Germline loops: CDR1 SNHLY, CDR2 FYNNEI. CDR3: CASRRTSGGYEQYF. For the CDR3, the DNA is TGTGCCAGCAGGAGGACTAGCGGGGGGTACGAGCAGTACTTC.

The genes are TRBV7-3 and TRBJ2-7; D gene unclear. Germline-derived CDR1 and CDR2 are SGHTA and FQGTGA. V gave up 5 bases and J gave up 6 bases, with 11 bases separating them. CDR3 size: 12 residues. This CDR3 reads CASSPRYGEQYF. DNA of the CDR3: TGTGCCAGCAGCCCCCGCTATGGCGAGCAGTACTTC.

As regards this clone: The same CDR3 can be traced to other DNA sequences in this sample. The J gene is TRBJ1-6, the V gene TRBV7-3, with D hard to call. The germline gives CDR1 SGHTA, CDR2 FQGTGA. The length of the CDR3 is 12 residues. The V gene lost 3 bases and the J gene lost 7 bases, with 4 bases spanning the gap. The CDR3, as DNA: TGTGCCAGCAGCTTCGGGAATTCACCCCTCCACTTT. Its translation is CASSFGNSPLHF.

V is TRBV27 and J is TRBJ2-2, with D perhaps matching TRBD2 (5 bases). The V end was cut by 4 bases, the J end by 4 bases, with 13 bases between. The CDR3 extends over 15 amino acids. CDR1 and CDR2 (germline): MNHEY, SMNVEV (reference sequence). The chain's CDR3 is CASSWSGPTTGELFF. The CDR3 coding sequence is TGTGCCAGCAGTTGGAGCGGACCGACCACCGGGGAGCTGTTTTTT.

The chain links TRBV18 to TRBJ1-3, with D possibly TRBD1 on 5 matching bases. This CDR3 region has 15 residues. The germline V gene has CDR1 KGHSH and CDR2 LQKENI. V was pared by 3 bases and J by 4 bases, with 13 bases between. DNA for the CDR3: TGTGCCAGCTCACCCTCGGAAGGGGTAGGAAACACCATATATTTT. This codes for CASSPSEGVGNTIYF.

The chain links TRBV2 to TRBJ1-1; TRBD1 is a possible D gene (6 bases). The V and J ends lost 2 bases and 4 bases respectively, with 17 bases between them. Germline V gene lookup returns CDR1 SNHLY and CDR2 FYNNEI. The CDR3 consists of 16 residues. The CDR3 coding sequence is TGTGCCAGCAGTGAAAGGCCGGCAGGGGCGACCACTGAAGCTTTCTTT. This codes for CASSERPAGATTEAFF. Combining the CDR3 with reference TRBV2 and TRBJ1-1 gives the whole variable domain EPEVTQTPSHQVTQMGQEVILRCVPISNHLYFYWYRQILGQKVEFLVSFYNNEISEKSEIFDDQFSVERPDGSNFTLKIRSTKLEDSAMYFCASSERPAGATTEAFFGQGTRLTVV.

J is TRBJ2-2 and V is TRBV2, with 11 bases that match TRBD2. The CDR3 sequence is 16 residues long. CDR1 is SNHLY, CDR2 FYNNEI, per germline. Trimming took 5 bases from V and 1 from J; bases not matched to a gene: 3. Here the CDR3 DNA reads TGTGCCAGCAGTTTTAGCGGGAGGGGGAACACCGGGGAGCTGTTTTTT. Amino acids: CASSFSGRGNTGELFF.

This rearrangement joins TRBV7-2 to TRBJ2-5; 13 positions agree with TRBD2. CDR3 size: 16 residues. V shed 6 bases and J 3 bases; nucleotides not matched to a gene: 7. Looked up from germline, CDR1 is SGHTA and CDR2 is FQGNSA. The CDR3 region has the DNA TGTGCCAGCAGTTGGGGGACTAGCGGGATAAAAGAGACCCAGTACTTC. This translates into CASSWGTSGIKETQYF. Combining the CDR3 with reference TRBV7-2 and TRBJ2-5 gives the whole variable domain GAGVSQSPSNKVTEKGKDVELRCDPISGHTALYWYRQSLGQGLEFLIYFQGNSAPDKSGLPSDRFSAERTGGSVSTLTIQRTQQEDSAVYLCASSWGTSGIKETQYFGPGTRLLVL.

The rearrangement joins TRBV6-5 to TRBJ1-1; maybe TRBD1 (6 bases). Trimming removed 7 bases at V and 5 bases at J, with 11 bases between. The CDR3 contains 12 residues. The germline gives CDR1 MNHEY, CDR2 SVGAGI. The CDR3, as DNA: TGTGCCAGCAATTCAAGGGGGACTGAAGCTTTCTTT. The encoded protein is CASNSRGTEAFF.

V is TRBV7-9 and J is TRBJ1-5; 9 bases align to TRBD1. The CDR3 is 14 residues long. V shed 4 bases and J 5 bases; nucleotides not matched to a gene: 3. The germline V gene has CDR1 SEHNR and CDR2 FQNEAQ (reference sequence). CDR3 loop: CASSSWTGDQPQHF. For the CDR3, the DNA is TGTGCCAGCAGCTCCTGGACAGGGGATCAGCCCCAGCATTTT.

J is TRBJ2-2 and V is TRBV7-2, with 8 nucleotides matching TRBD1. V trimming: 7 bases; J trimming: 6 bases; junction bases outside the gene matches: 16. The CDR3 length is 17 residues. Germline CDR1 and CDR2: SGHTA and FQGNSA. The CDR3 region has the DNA TGTGCCAGCACCTCCCTCCGGGACAGGTTCAAGGCCGGGGAGCTGTTTTTT. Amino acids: CASTSLRDRFKAGELFF.

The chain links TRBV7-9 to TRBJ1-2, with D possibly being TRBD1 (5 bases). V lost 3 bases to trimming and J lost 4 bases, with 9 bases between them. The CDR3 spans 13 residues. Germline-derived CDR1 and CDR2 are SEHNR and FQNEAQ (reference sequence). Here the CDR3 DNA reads TGTGCCAGCAGCTTTATCCAGGGCTATGGCTACACCTTC. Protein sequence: CASSFIQGYGYTF. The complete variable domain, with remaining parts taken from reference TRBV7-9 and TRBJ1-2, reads DTGVSQNPRHKITKRGQNVTFRCDPISEHNRLYWYRQTLGQGPEFLTYFQNEAQLEKSRLLSDRFSAERPKGSFSTLEIQRTEQGDSAMYLCASSFIQGYGYTFGSGTRLTVV.

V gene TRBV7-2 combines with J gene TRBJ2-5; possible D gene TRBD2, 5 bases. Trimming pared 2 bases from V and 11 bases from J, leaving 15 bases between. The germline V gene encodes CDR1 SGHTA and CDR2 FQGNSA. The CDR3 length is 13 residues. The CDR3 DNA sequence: TGTGCCAGCAGCTTAAACGAGGGTGGGGAGCAGTACTTC. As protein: CASSLNEGGEQYF.

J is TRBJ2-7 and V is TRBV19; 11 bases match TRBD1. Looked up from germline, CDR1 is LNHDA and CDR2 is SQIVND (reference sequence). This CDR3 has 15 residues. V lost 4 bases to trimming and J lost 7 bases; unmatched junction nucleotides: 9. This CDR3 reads CASSTIGQGAREQYF. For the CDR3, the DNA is TGTGCCAGTAGTACTATAGGACAGGGGGCGCGGGAGCAGTACTTC.

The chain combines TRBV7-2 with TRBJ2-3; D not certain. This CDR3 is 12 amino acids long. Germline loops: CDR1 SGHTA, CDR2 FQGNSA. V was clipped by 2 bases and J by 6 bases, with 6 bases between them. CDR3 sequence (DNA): TGTGCCAGCAGCTTACGGGTCGATACGCAGTATTTT. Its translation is CASSLRVDTQYF.

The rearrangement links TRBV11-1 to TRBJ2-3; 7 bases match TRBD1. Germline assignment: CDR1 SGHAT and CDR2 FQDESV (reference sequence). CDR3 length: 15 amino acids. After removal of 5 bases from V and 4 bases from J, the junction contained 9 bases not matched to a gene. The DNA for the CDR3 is TGTGCCAGCAGCCCCGGGCAGGGGGAGTCAGATACGCAGTATTTT. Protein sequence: CASSPGQGESDTQYF.

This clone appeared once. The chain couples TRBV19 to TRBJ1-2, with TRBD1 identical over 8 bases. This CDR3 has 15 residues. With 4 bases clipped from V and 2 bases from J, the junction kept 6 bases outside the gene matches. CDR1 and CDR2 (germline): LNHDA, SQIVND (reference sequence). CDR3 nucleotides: TGTGCCAGTAGTACCGGACAGGGAGACAACTATGGCTACACCTTC. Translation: CASSTGQGDNYGYTF.

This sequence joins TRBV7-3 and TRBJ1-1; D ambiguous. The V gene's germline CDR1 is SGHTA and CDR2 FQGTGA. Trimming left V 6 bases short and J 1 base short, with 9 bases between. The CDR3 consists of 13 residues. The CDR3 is CASSEQPNTEAFF. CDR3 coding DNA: TGTGCCAGCAGTGAACAGCCGAACACTGAAGCTTTCTTT.

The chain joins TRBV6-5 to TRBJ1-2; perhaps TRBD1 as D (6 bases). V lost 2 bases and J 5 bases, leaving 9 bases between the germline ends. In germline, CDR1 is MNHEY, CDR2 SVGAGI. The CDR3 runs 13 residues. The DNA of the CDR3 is TGTGCCAGCAGTTACGGGACAATGTATGGCTACACCTTC. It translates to CASSYGTMYGYTF.